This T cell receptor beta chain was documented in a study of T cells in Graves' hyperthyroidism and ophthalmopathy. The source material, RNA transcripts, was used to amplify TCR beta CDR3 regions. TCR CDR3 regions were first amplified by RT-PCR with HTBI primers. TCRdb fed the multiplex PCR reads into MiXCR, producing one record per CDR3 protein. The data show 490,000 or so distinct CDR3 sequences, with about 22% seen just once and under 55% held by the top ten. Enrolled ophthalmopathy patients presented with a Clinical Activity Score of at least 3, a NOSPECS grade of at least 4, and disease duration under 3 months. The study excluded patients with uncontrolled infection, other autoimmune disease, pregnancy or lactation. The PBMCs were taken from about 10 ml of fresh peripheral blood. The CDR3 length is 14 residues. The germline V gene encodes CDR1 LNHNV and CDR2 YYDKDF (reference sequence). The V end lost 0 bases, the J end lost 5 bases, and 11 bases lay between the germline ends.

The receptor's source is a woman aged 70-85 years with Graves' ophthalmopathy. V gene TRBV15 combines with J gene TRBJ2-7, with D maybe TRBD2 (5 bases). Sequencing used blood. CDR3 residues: CATSRDPRTHEQYF. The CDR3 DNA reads TGTGCCACCAGCAGAGACCCCCGGACTCACGAGCAGTACTTC.